This T cell receptor (beta chain) came from a study of a mutant IDH1 vaccine in newly diagnosed glioma (TCRdb year 2021). The study in broad terms: In the chemotherapy-containing groups, vaccination started alongside temozolomide cycles, whereas in patients who had radiotherapy alone it started 4-6 weeks after radiotherapy. Peripheral blood was collected at six visits: V03 (baseline), V05, V07, V10, V12 and V13. Before enrollment, most patients had been given radiochemotherapy with temozolomide as standard therapy, while the rest had received either radiotherapy alone or temozolomide alone. The week-35 safety follow-up was designated visit V12, and the week-47 end of study was designated visit V13. The 32 treated patients were approximately 60% male and around 40% female, with a mean age of around 40 years. Longitudinal TCRB deep sequencing was done for 25 treated patients, wherever samples were available for exploratory analyses. The investigation overall reported the following: No apparent relationship was observed between pseudoprogression and alterations in the top peripheral T cell clonotypes detected by TCRB sequencing. It was noted by the authors that analyses of patient blood samples could not be reproduced owing to sample limitations. Availability determined which PBMC samples were chosen for TCRB deep sequencing. Immune responses induced by the vaccine were seen in around 93% of patients across multiple MHC alleles.

Reading the label with the study, this specimen's time point is: week 47, end of study. Each vaccine dose, consisting of 300 ug of a 20-mer mutant IDH1 peptide in Montanide, was administered subcutaneously with topical imiquimod. Patients received eight vaccinations in weeks 1, 3, 5, 7, 11, 15, 19 and 23, corresponding to visits V03 through V10. Donors had newly diagnosed WHO grade 3 or 4 IDH1-mutant astrocytomas with loss of nuclear ATRX. The samples were drawn from NOA16, a multicentre, single-arm, open-label phase I trial in Germany that tested a mutant IDH1 peptide vaccine in humans for the first time. Genomic DNA for TCRB sequencing was extracted from EDTA blood using the DNeasy Blood and Tissue Kit. The CDR3 starts with the cysteine, ends with the phenylalanine, and has 15 residues. The only DNA kept is the CDR3, 45 bases in frame from the first base. V sheds 4 bases and J sheds 4 bases, leaving 13 bases between their ends. CDR1 and CDR2 (MGHDK, SYGVNS) derive from the germline V gene.

Library method: the immunoSEQ multiplex PCR assay. Following the manufacturer's protocol, the hsTCRB Kit was used to amplify rearranged TCR beta chain sequences. An Illumina MiSeq was used to sequence the TCRB libraries. As for the authors' bioinformatics: The proprietary platform of the kit vendor was used for demultiplexing, trimming and gene mapping. Entries here come from immuneACCESS through TCRdb and include only in-frame sequences with V and J called. Some clones fail to appear in such tables; in the studies checked, an unresolved V gene covers under half of the shortfall, and the cause of the remainder is unknown. That table gives V, J and clone size, and the DNA gave D and trimming. The sample yields 30,000 to 40,000 clones; over 75% were counted once. The ten largest clonotypes hold 5% to 6% of the sample. Turning to this clone: Its antigen is currently not known. Nothing much larger sits one base from this clone, and base qualities are not available.

Material: PBMCs, obtained from a glioma patient whose treatment included an IDH1 peptide vaccine. The source is a woman between 40 and 55 years old with glioma. The V and J segments used are TRBV25-1 and TRBJ1-4, with an unclear D gene assignment. Here the CDR3 is given as CASSATPGINEKLFF. The DNA sequence reads TGTGCCAGCAGTGCCACGCCGGGGATTAATGAAAAACTGTTTTTT.